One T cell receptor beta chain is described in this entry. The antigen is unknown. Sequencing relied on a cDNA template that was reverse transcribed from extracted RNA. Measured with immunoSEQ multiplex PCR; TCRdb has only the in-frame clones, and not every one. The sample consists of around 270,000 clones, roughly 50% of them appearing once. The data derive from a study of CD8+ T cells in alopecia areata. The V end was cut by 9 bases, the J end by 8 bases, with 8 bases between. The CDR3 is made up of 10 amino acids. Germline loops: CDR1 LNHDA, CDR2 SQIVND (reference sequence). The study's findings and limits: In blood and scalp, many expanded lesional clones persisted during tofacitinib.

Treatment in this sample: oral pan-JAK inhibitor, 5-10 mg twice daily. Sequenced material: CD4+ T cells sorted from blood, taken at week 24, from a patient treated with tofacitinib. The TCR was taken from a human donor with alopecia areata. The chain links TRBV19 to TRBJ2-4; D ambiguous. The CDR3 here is CASGRDIQYF. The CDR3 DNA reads TGTGCCAGCGGGCGTGACATTCAGTACTTC.